This is a list of T cell receptor beta chains from one sample in a study of T cell repertoires in cytomegalovirus infection. TCRdb reanalysed the reads using MiXCR and keeps one entry per CDR3 protein. The data contain 700,000 to 850,000 distinct CDR3 sequences, 30% to 35% of them singletons. Antigens for these TCRs are unknown. The source material was cultured CD8+ T cells from PBMCs, sampled from culture after CMV antigen stimulation. Receptors were obtained from a human donor in good health (CMV status not recorded). Some clones in this sample may be carry-over from other donors' samples. Both conserved end residues are part of each CDR3. A D gene is named only where the DNA matches it firmly. Size is omitted from some rows. Given values are once, few, many or a class for expanded clones.

J | size | D | V | CDR3
TRBJ1-5 | many | . | TRBV6-5 | CASSYTQYSNQPQHF
TRBJ1-1 | . | . | TRBV5-1 | CASSFLSGPLVTEAFF
TRBJ2-3 | . | TRBD2 | TRBV12-3/TRBV12-4 | CASSLLAGDDTDTQYF
TRBJ1-5 | few | . | TRBV7-9 | CASSPGAFNQPQHF
TRBJ2-1 | . | . | TRBV11-2 | CASSLGGRSSDEQFF
TRBJ1-1 | few | . | TRBV12-3/TRBV12-4 | CASSKVLTVNTEAFF
TRBJ1-3 | . | . | TRBV4-1 | CASSQARDTGNTIYF
TRBJ1-2 | . | . | TRBV20-1 | CSAQGRAGNYGYTF
TRBJ2-5 | few | . | TRBV6-6 | CASSYEGAAGGQETQYF
TRBJ1-1 | few | . | TRBV19 | CASRFGGAGTEAFF
TRBJ2-5 | . | . | TRBV12-3/TRBV12-4 | CASSFWPETQYF
TRBJ2-3 | . | . | TRBV6-2/TRBV6-3 | CAAEEPSTDTQYF
TRBJ1-2 | . | TRBD1 | TRBV6-1 | CAAWPGQGSNYGYTF
TRBJ2-2 | . | . | TRBV6-1 | CASSVVFGTQNTGELFF
TRBJ2-3 | few | . | TRBV14 | CASSQEFGGPATDTQYF
TRBJ1-2 | few | . | TRBV6-1 | CASSEALFGYGYTF
TRBJ2-7 | . | TRBD2 | TRBV28 | CASSFSAWGGEQYF
TRBJ1-2 | . | . | TRBV27 | CASSFAGVGGYTF
TRBJ1-3 | . | . | TRBV12-3/TRBV12-4 | CASSPGVVGNTIYF
TRBJ1-5 | . | . | TRBV27 | CASDQSNQPQHF
TRBJ2-2 | . | TRBD2 | TRBV14 | CASSQGPGGPYTGELFF
TRBJ1-2 | . | . | TRBV12-3/TRBV12-4 | CASSPGTLRDYGYTF
TRBJ2-1 | few | TRBD2 | TRBV12-3/TRBV12-4 | CASSLAPPAGGKNNEQFF
TRBJ2-5 | . | . | TRBV13 | CTSSLGRHQETQYF
TRBJ2-1 | many | . | TRBV7-2 | CASSSPRTDYNEQFF